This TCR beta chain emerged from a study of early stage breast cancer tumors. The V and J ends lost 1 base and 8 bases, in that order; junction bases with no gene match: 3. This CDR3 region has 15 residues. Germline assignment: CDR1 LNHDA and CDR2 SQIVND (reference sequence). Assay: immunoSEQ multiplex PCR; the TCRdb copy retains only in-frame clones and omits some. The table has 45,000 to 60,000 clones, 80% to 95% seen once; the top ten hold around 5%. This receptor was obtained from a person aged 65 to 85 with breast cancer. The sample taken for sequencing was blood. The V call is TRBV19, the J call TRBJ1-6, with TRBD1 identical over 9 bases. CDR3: CASSIGRTGDSPLHF. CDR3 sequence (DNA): TGTGCCAGTAGTATAGGACGGACAGGGGATTCACCCCTCCACTTT.